Presented here are 30 T cell receptor beta chains from one specimen sequenced in a study of blood T cell repertoires in COVID-19. Produced via immunoSEQ multiplex PCR; TCRdb's table is partial and in-frame only. The sample contains under 150,000 clones, 70% to 90% of which appear only once. The sample consisted of peripheral blood. The source is a woman in her fifties or sixties who had recovered from COVID-19.

Only one count was recorded for this clone. The chain couples TRBV18 to TRBJ2-5; D remains unclear. CDR3 length: 14 amino acids. Germline V gene data show CDR1 as KGHSH and CDR2 as LQKENI. V was shortened by 1 base and J by 5 bases, with 11 bases between the two germline ends. CDR3 amino acids: CASSPRPSGETQYF. The CDR3 nucleotides read TGTGCCAGCTCACCACGGCCCTCCGGGGAGACCCAGTACTTC.

This clone has a count of ten or more. V is TRBV6-5 and J is TRBJ1-2, with 7 bases that match TRBD1. The trim removed 7 bases at V and 8 bases at J, leaving 7 bases unmatched. The CDR3 is 12 residues long. Germline V gene lookup returns CDR1 MNHEY and CDR2 SVGAGI. In nucleotides, the CDR3 is TGTGCCAGCATTGGGACAGCTCCCGGCTACACCTTC. Encoded protein: CASIGTAPGYTF.

This chain connects TRBV5-1 to TRBJ2-7; 9 bases agree with TRBD1. The V segment lost 4 bases and the J segment 1 base; nucleotides outside the gene matches: 9. CDR1 and CDR2 from the germline V gene are SGHRS and YFSETQ. The CDR3 runs 16 residues. CDR3 in amino acids: CASSLGTGRISYEQYF. In DNA, the CDR3 is TGCGCCAGCAGCCTCGGGACAGGGCGCATTTCCTACGAGCAGTACTTC.

The V call is TRBV29-1, the J call TRBJ1-2; 9 bases match TRBD1. With 6 bases clipped from V and 7 bases from J, the junction kept 6 bases outside the gene matches. The CDR3 has 12 residues. Germline loops: CDR1 SQVTM, CDR2 ANQGSEA. CDR3 sequence reads: CSVDQQGAGYTF. CDR3 coding DNA: TGCAGCGTGGACCAACAGGGGGCTGGCTACACCTTC.

The chain uses TRBV4-1 and TRBJ1-2; 7 bases agree with TRBD1. The germline V gene has CDR1 MGHRA and CDR2 YSYEKL. V trimming: 4 bases; J trimming: 4 bases; junction bases outside the gene matches: 12. The CDR3 is 16 amino acids. This chain's CDR3 is CASSRGWTGQVYGYTF. DNA of the CDR3: TGCGCCAGCAGCCGAGGCTGGACAGGACAGGTCTATGGCTACACCTTC.

The V and J genes are TRBV18 and TRBJ2-2; 9 nucleotides line up with TRBD2. The germline CDR1 and CDR2 sequences are KGHSH and LQKENI. This CDR3 has 15 residues. Unmatched junction bases numbered 11, after V lost 11 bases and J lost 4 bases. The CDR3 loop reads CASSGAGGFTGELFF. For the CDR3, the DNA is TGTGCCTCCTCGGGAGCGGGAGGTTTCACCGGGGAGCTGTTTTTT.

CDR3: CASRQGTGELFF. CDR3 nucleotide sequence: TGTGCCAGCAGACAGGGTACCGGGGAGCTGTTTTTT. The rearrangement uses TRBV6-5 and TRBJ2-2; the D gene is possibly TRBD1 (6 bases). V lost 6 bases and J lost 5, with 7 bases in between. The CDR3 runs 12 residues. Germline V gene lookup returns CDR1 MNHEY and CDR2 SVGAGI.

The CDR3, as DNA: TGTGCCAGCAGTGTCAGGCATGCAGGCATATATTTT. It specifies CASSVRHAGIYF. The gene calls are TRBV2 and TRBJ1-3; D is ambiguous. In germline, CDR1 is SNHLY, CDR2 FYNNEI. The V end lost 4 bases, the J end lost 12 bases, and 13 bases lay between the germline ends. This CDR3 spans 12 amino acids.

The genes are TRBV5-4 and TRBJ2-7, with no clear D. The V end was cut by 3 bases, the J end by 0 bases, with 7 bases between. This CDR3 spans 13 amino acids. CDR1 is SGHNT and CDR2 is YYREEE in the germline V gene (reference sequence). The CDR3 sequence is CASSSLYSYEQYF. The CDR3 DNA reads TGTGCCAGCAGCTCTTTATACTCCTACGAGCAGTACTTC.

This chain joins TRBV15 and TRBJ2-3; possibly TRBD1 for D (5 bases). This CDR3 comprises 17 residues. Trimming removed 1 base at V and 0 bases at J, with 14 bases between. Germline values: CDR1 LNHNV, CDR2 YYDKDF (reference sequence). CDR3 protein: CATSRVVGASSTDTQYF. CDR3 coding DNA: TGTGCCACCAGCAGAGTGGTAGGGGCCTCTAGCACAGATACGCAGTATTTT.

CDR3 nucleotides: TGTGCCTCCCCGGGCGGGGGGAACTACAATGAGCAGTTCTTC. This encodes CASPGGGNYNEQFF. The gene calls are TRBV30 and TRBJ2-1, with 8 bases matching TRBD2. J was trimmed by 3 bases and V by 7 bases; bases with no gene match: 8. The CDR3 is 14 residues long. The germline V gene encodes CDR1 GTSNPN and CDR2 SVGIG (reference sequence).

The V call is TRBV13, the J call TRBJ1-2; D is unresolved. This CDR3 region has 15 residues. Trimming stripped 1 base from V and 1 base from J, with 10 bases between. The germline CDR1 and CDR2 sequences are PRHDT and FYEKMQ (reference sequence). The chain's CDR3 is CASSLDPGINYGYTF. DNA of the CDR3: TGTGCCAGCAGCTTAGATCCGGGAATTAACTATGGCTACACCTTC.

V and J are TRBV29-1 and TRBJ2-3; D is perhaps TRBD2 (6 bases). The CDR3 totals 15 residues. Germline CDR1 is SQVTM and CDR2 is ANQGSEA. Deletions cut 7 bases from V and 0 bases from J, with 17 bases between. The CDR3 here is CSANGGAASTDTQYF. Written as DNA, the CDR3 is TGCAGCGCCAACGGAGGGGCAGCAAGCACAGATACGCAGTATTTT.

V usage is TRBV27 and J usage is TRBJ2-7, with 10 bases fitting TRBD2. Looked up from germline, CDR1 is MNHEY and CDR2 is SMNVEV (reference sequence). Losses at the gene ends were 4 bases for V and 6 bases for J; bases not matched to a gene: 9. This CDR3 spans 15 amino acids. DNA for the CDR3: TGTGCCAGCAGTTCACCACTAGCGGGATCGTCCGAGCAGTACTTC. This encodes CASSSPLAGSSEQYF.

V gene TRBV7-2 combines with J gene TRBJ2-2; TRBD1 matches 8 bases. Losses at the gene ends were 6 bases for V and 4 bases for J; bases not matched to a gene: 13. Germline CDR1 is SGHTA and CDR2 is FQGNSA. This CDR3 has 17 amino acids. The CDR3 DNA follows: TGTGCCAGCAGTAAACAGGGGGTACCCTCACCCACCGGGGAGCTGTTTTTT. Protein sequence: CASSKQGVPSPTGELFF.

This clone was counted a few times. The genes are TRBV3-1 (or the pseudogene TRBV3-2) and TRBJ1-2, with 8 bases identical to TRBD1. Trimming took 2 bases from V and 2 from J; bases not matched to a gene: 7. The CDR3 loop spans 16 amino acids. The V gene's germline CDR1 is LGHDT and CDR2 YNNKEL (reference sequence). The CDR3 reads CASSQQRTGLNYGYTF. CDR3 nucleotide sequence: TGTGCCAGCAGCCAACAAAGGACAGGGCTCAACTATGGCTACACCTTC.

The rearrangement uses TRBV5-1 and TRBJ2-1; TRBD2 agrees at 10 bases. Losses at the gene ends were 0 bases for V and 8 bases for J; bases not matched to a gene: 5. The CDR3 covers 15 residues. From germline, CDR1 is SGHRS and CDR2 YFSETQ. As DNA, the CDR3 is TGCGCCAGCAGCTTGGCTAGCGGGAGCGTTGATGAGCAGTTCTTC. Translation: CASSLASGSVDEQFF.

This clone showed up many times. This chain joins TRBV5-1 and TRBJ2-5; tentative D call: TRBD2 (6 bases). Trimming removed 0 bases from V and 4 bases from J, with 10 bases in between. CDR1 and CDR2 (germline): SGHRS, YFSETQ. The CDR3 spans 14 residues. CDR3 region: CASSLGDLIETQYF. CDR3 coding DNA: TGCGCCAGCAGCTTGGGGGACTTGATAGAGACCCAGTACTTC.

The CDR3 DNA reads TGTGCCAGCAGTTATCGGACAAACACTGAAGCTTTCTTT. Protein product: CASSYRTNTEAFF. This chain joins TRBV6-5 and TRBJ1-1; D may be TRBD1 (5 bases). V lost 3 bases, J lost 2 bases, and 7 bases lay in between. Germline V lookup: CDR1 MNHEY, CDR2 SVGAGI. The CDR3 extends over 13 amino acids.

The rearrangement joins TRBV3-1 (or the pseudogene TRBV3-2) to TRBJ2-5; 7 positions agree with TRBD2. V lost 2 bases, J lost 5 bases, and 14 bases stayed unmatched. CDR3 size: 17 residues. Germline assignment: CDR1 LGHDT and CDR2 YNNKEL (reference sequence). CDR3 coding DNA: TGTGCCAGCAGCCAAACTAAAAGGACTAGTATGAGGGAGACCCAGTACTTC. This translates into CASSQTKRTSMRETQYF.

The rearrangement uses TRBV2 and TRBJ2-3; the match to TRBD2 covers 8 bases. The CDR3 totals 14 residues. The germline V gene encodes CDR1 SNHLY and CDR2 FYNNEI. With 7 bases clipped from V and 3 bases from J, the junction kept 6 bases outside the gene matches. CDR3 protein: CASKVRGGTDTQYF. As DNA, the CDR3 is TGTGCCAGCAAGGTTCGCGGGGGGACAGATACGCAGTATTTT.

A note on this clone: The same CDR3 can be traced to other DNA sequences in this sample. This chain links TRBV12-3 or TRBV12-4 with TRBJ2-5; TRBD1 might be the D (6 bases). CDR3 size: 13 residues. The V and J ends lost 5 bases and 5 bases respectively, with 12 bases between them. CDR3 amino acids: CASSLRGLETQYF. The CDR3 nucleotides read TGTGCCAGCAGTCTTAGGGGGTTGGAGACCCAGTACTTC.

This chain joins TRBV20-1 and TRBJ1-2, with a weak D call TRBD1 (6 bases). V lost 3 bases and J lost 5, with 7 bases in between. Germline V lookup: CDR1 DFQATT, CDR2 SNEGSKA (reference sequence). There are 11 residues in the CDR3. Here the CDR3 reads CSASRGYGYTF. CDR3 nucleotide sequence: TGCAGTGCTAGCAGGGGATATGGCTACACCTTC.

The table lists this clone with a count of one. This chain links TRBV6-5 with TRBJ2-5, with 7 bases identical to TRBD1. V lost 6 bases and J lost 5; bases outside the gene matches: 9. Germline values: CDR1 MNHEY, CDR2 SVGAGI. The length of the CDR3 is 14 residues. CDR3 amino acids: CASSQGWDSETQYF. In nucleotides, the CDR3 is TGTGCCAGCAGCCAAGGATGGGACAGTGAGACCCAGTACTTC.

The chain is built from TRBV6-5 and TRBJ1-3; tentatively, D is TRBD1 (6 bases). CDR1 and CDR2 (germline): MNHEY, SVGAGI. The V end was cut by 3 bases, the J end by 1 base, with 10 bases between. This CDR3 is built from 15 residues. CDR3 DNA sequence: TGTGCCAGCAGTTATGTTACAGGGTCTGGAAACACCATATATTTT. Translating it yields CASSYVTGSGNTIYF.

The V gene is TRBV6-1, the J gene TRBJ1-1; no definite D call. Trimming removed 2 bases at V and 4 bases at J, with 8 bases between. The CDR3 contains 13 residues. CDR1 and CDR2 from the germline V gene are MNHNS and SASEGT. The CDR3 bases are TGTGCCAGCAGTGAACAGGTGACCACTGAAGCTTTCTTT. This gives the protein CASSEQVTTEAFF.

The chain combines TRBV29-1 with TRBJ2-3; TRBD2 might be the D (5 bases). The V gene's germline CDR1 is SQVTM and CDR2 ANQGSEA. The CDR3 consists of 16 residues. Trimming took off 7 bases at V and 3 bases at J, with 23 bases between the two ends. DNA of the CDR3: TGCAGCGCTGGAGGATTTCGGGGTCAGGTTACAGATACGCAGTATTTT. It is translated as CSAGGFRGQVTDTQYF.

This clone was detected only once. The chain uses TRBV9 and TRBJ1-1, with a possible D match to TRBD1 (6 bases). The CDR3 runs to 17 residues. The germline V gene has CDR1 SGDLS and CDR2 YYNGEE. The V and J ends lost 0 bases and 2 bases respectively, with 17 bases between them. The CDR3: CASSVVAGTPINTEAFF. Here the CDR3 DNA reads TGTGCCAGCAGCGTAGTAGCTGGGACACCGATAAACACTGAAGCTTTCTTT.

The chain employs TRBV5-6 and TRBJ2-5; 8 bases fit TRBD2. Germline trimming cut 0 bases from V and 4 bases from J; bases unmatched to any gene: 11. CDR1 SGHDT and CDR2 YYEEEE come from the germline V gene. This CDR3 has 17 amino acids. CDR3 in DNA: TGTGCCAGCAGCTTGGGACCCTACGGGGGGGCCGCAGAGACCCAGTACTTC. This gives the protein CASSLGPYGGAAETQYF.

This clone was seen just once. The rearrangement joins TRBV18 to TRBJ2-5; D is possibly TRBD2 (6 bases). The CDR3 spans 13 residues. Germline V gene lookup returns CDR1 KGHSH and CDR2 LQKENI. V lost 4 bases and J 4 bases, leaving 10 bases between the germline ends. The CDR3 sequence: CASSQGLRETQYF. The DNA of the CDR3 is TGTGCCAGCTCACAGGGACTCAGAGAGACCCAGTACTTC.